These 21 T cell receptor beta chains were sequenced from one sample in a study of OX40 agonist ivuxolimab in advanced cancers. Libraries were prepared by immunoSEQ multiplex PCR; TCRdb keeps only in-frame clonotypes and omits some of them. The table includes about 67,000 clones, 85% detected once. The sample was CD4+ or CD8+ T cells sorted from blood, taken in a trial of the OX40 agonist ivuxolimab. The receptors stem from an adult with an advanced solid tumor such as melanoma, head and neck, liver or kidney cancer.

This chain links TRBV5-1 with TRBJ2-2; D unresolved. Per the germline V gene, CDR1 is SGHRS and CDR2 is YFSETQ. V lost 6 bases and J lost 4, with 16 bases in between. The CDR3 covers 15 residues. DNA of the CDR3: TGCGCCAGCACTGTGGGGATGCGTAGCACCGGGGAGCTGTTTTTT. Protein: CASTVGMRSTGELFF.

The chain combines TRBV7-9 with TRBJ1-1, with D unresolved. CDR1 and CDR2 (germline): SEHNR, FQNEAQ (reference sequence). Trimming pared 2 bases from V and 1 base from J, leaving 8 bases between. CDR3 length: 14 residues. The CDR3 coding sequence is TGTGCCAGCAGCTTACCCCGACCGAACACTGAAGCTTTCTTT. Its protein product is CASSLPRPNTEAFF. Together with reference TRBV7-9 and TRBJ1-1, the CDR3 gives the full variable domain: DTGVSQNPRHKITKRGQNVTFRCDPISEHNRLYWYRQTLGQGPEFLTYFQNEAQLEKSRLLSDRFSAERPKGSFSTLEIQRTEQGDSAMYLCASSLPRPNTEAFFGQGTRLTVV.

J is TRBJ2-6 and V is TRBV27, with 8 bases identical to TRBD1. Germline CDR1 reads MNHEY; CDR2 reads SMNVEV (reference sequence). The CDR3 is 16 amino acids. V was pared by 8 bases and J by 0 bases, with 6 bases of the junction left unmatched. CDR3 coding DNA: TGTGCCAGCCTCCCGACAGGGGTCTCTGGGGCCAACGTCCTGACTTTC. It codes for CASLPTGVSGANVLTF.

The chain has TRBV5-6 and TRBJ2-1; the D is unclear. The CDR3 extends over 16 amino acids. The V end was cut by 4 bases, the J end by 9 bases, with 23 bases between. Germline V lookup: CDR1 SGHDT, CDR2 YYEEEE. The CDR3 region has the DNA TGTGCCAGCAGCCCAGATTTAGTAGGTTTAGTCACTGAGCAGTTCTTC. Protein sequence: CASSPDLVGLVTEQFF.

The rearrangement joins TRBV11-2 to TRBJ1-1; D uncertain. Germline lookup yields CDR1 SGHAT and CDR2 FQNNGV. V gave up 5 bases and J gave up 1 base, with 14 bases separating them. The CDR3 extends over 15 amino acids. The CDR3 DNA reads as TGTGCCAGCAGCCCCTACCTTATGGCGAACACTGAAGCTTTCTTT. Its protein product is CASSPYLMANTEAFF.

This clone was seen a single time. CDR3 in amino acids: CASNVGAGGPDTQYF. CDR3 nucleotides: TGTGCCAGCAACGTCGGAGCAGGCGGCCCAGATACGCAGTATTTT. J is TRBJ2-3 and V is TRBV7-2; D remains ambiguous. There are 15 residues in the CDR3. Trimming shortened V by 7 bases and J by 4 bases, and 18 bases separated the two germline ends. Germline CDR1 and CDR2: SGHTA and FQGNSA.

V and J are TRBV28 and TRBJ2-3; a possible D gene is TRBD1 (7 bases). The CDR3 spans 15 residues. Germline lookup yields CDR1 MDHEN and CDR2 SYDVKM. V was trimmed by 6 bases and J by 4 bases, leaving 17 bases between them. Here the CDR3 reads CASSRTGEEADTQYF. In DNA, the CDR3 is TGTGCCAGCAGCCGAACAGGGGAGGAGGCAGATACGCAGTATTTT.

The V and J genes are TRBV28 and TRBJ2-7, with D perhaps TRBD2 (6 bases). In germline, CDR1 is MDHEN, CDR2 SYDVKM. V was clipped by 7 bases and J by 6 bases, with 16 bases between them. The CDR3 covers 13 residues. CDR3 residues: CASTIIGTVEQYF. The CDR3 region has the DNA TGTGCCAGCACCATTATTGGGACTGTCGAGCAGTACTTC.

The chain combines TRBV6-1 with TRBJ2-7; 8 nucleotides align to TRBD1. CDR3 length equals 17 residues. Germline V lookup: CDR1 MNHNS, CDR2 SASEGT. Trimming took 3 bases from V and 6 from J; bases not matched to a gene: 16. The CDR3 sequence is CASSDAFFTGGRFEQYF. The CDR3 DNA sequence: TGTGCCAGCAGTGACGCGTTCTTCACAGGGGGGCGGTTCGAGCAGTACTTC.

The chain links TRBV5-8 to TRBJ1-5; unclear D gene. Trimming removed 0 bases at V and 7 bases at J, with 8 bases between. Germline V gene lookup returns CDR1 SGHTS and CDR2 YDEGEE. This CDR3 has 13 amino acids. CDR3 in amino acids: CASSLVVGQPQHF. In DNA form, the CDR3 reads TGTGCCAGCAGCTTGGTGGTGGGGCAGCCCCAGCATTTT. The full variable domain, in which reference TRBV5-8 and TRBJ1-5 provide the parts outside the CDR3, is EAGVTQSPTHLIKTRGQQATLRCSPISGHTSVYWYQQALGLGLQFLLWYDEGEERNRGNFPPRFSGRQFPNYSSELNVNALELEDSALYLCASSLVVGQPQHFGDGTRLSIL.

The CDR3 sequence is CASSLGLAENNEQFF. The CDR3 nucleotides are TGTGCCAGCAGCCTCGGACTAGCGGAAAACAATGAGCAGTTCTTC. This chain uses TRBV7-2 with TRBJ2-1, with 10 bases fitting TRBD2. Trimming took 5 bases from V and 5 from J; bases not matched to a gene: 6. CDR3 length equals 15 residues. Germline V gene sequence: CDR1 SGHTA, CDR2 FQGNSA. Combining the CDR3 with reference TRBV7-2 and TRBJ2-1 gives the whole variable domain GAGVSQSPSNKVTEKGKDVELRCDPISGHTALYWYRQSLGQGLEFLIYFQGNSAPDKSGLPSDRFSAERTGGSVSTLTIQRTQQEDSAVYLCASSLGLAENNEQFFGPGTRLTVL.

This chain joins TRBV19 and TRBJ2-1; D is possibly TRBD2 (6 bases). CDR3 length: 17 residues. The germline V gene encodes CDR1 LNHDA and CDR2 SQIVND (reference sequence). With 3 bases removed from V and 1 base from J, the gap between germline ends came to 16 bases. In nucleotides, the CDR3 is TGTGCCAGTAGTATCCTTGAGACTAGTATGTCCTACAATGAGCAGTTCTTC. Translation gives CASSILETSMSYNEQFF.

The chain carries TRBV5-5 and TRBJ2-5; D gene unclear. V lost 5 bases, J lost 5 bases, and 7 bases lay in between. Germline values: CDR1 SGHKS, CDR2 YYEKEE (reference sequence). The CDR3 sequence is 11 residues long. The CDR3 is CASRIGETQYF. CDR3 in DNA: TGTGCCAGCAGAATAGGGGAGACCCAGTACTTC.

This sequence joins TRBV6-4 and TRBJ2-5, with unresolved D. The end of the DNA fits TRBJ2-7 better, so the J call may be wrong. Per germline, CDR1 MRHNA and CDR2 SNTAGT. The CDR3 sequence is 12 residues long. As DNA, the CDR3 is TGTGCCAGCAGTGGGCGCATAAACGAGCAGTACTTC. Translated, it gives CASSGRINEQYF.

The chain has TRBV28 and TRBJ1-4; unclear D gene. CDR1 and CDR2 from the germline V gene are MDHEN and SYDVKM. The CDR3 extends over 15 amino acids. V was cut by 2 bases and J by 4 bases, with 11 bases left in between. CDR3 DNA: TGTGCCAGCAGTTTACCCGGAGTGGATAATGAAAAACTGTTTTTT. As protein: CASSLPGVDNEKLFF.

This chain joins TRBV5-1 and TRBJ2-3; 14 bases are a match to TRBD2. The CDR3 contains 16 residues. Germline loops: CDR1 SGHRS, CDR2 YFSETQ. Unmatched junction bases numbered 5, after V lost 0 bases and J lost 8 bases. CDR3 sequence (DNA): TGCGCCAGCAGCTTGGTCGGGACTAGCGGGAGAAGTACGCAGTATTTT. Its translation: CASSLVGTSGRSTQYF.

V and J are TRBV10-3 and TRBJ2-5, with D hard to call. This CDR3 has 14 amino acids. Germline assignment: CDR1 ENHRY and CDR2 SYGVKD. The V end was cut by 4 bases, the J end by 1 base, with 10 bases between. The CDR3, as DNA: TGTGCCATCAGTGGCCAGGACGGCCAAGAGACCCAGTACTTC. Encoded protein: CAISGQDGQETQYF.

The chain couples TRBV7-2 to TRBJ2-1, with a possible D match to TRBD2 (6 bases). The CDR3 runs 16 residues. Germline assignment: CDR1 SGHTA and CDR2 FQGNSA. Trimming shortened V by 0 bases and J by 0 bases, and 9 bases separated the two germline ends. The CDR3 protein is CASSLAVGSSYNEQFF. The CDR3, as DNA: TGTGCCAGCAGCTTAGCGGTCGGGAGCTCCTACAATGAGCAGTTCTTC.

A single count supports this clone. The chain has TRBV2 and TRBJ1-4; TRBD1 matches at 9 bases. The CDR3 has 16 residues. The germline gives CDR1 SNHLY, CDR2 FYNNEI. Unmatched junction bases numbered 6, after V lost 5 bases and J lost 2 bases. The CDR3 DNA reads as TGTGCCAGCAGTATACAGGGGGCAAAGACTAATGAAAAACTGTTTTTT. It is translated as CASSIQGAKTNEKLFF.

This clone has just a few counts. The gene calls are TRBV5-1 and TRBJ2-5; 8 nucleotides line up with TRBD2. The CDR3 has 17 amino acids. The J segment lost 2 bases and the V segment lost 6 bases, leaving 15 bases of the junction unmatched. Germline lookup yields CDR1 SGHRS and CDR2 YFSETQ. This CDR3 is CASTGGLDAVIQETQYF. The DNA of the CDR3 is TGCGCCAGCACCGGGGGACTAGATGCCGTGATTCAAGAGACCCAGTACTTC.

The CDR3 reads CASRPSGGQQETQYF. The CDR3 nucleotides read TGTGCCAGCAGGCCTAGCGGGGGACAACAAGAGACCCAGTACTTC. The chain uses TRBV6-1 and TRBJ2-5; 10 bases fit TRBD2. The CDR3 extends over 15 amino acids. Germline loops: CDR1 MNHNS, CDR2 SASEGT. V lost 6 bases and J lost 2; bases outside the gene matches: 6.